One T cell receptor beta chain is described in this entry. The data are from a study of blood T cell repertoires in COVID-19. Study at large: Material from acute and convalescent COVID-19 was sourced from the United States, Italy and Spain. PBMCs, B-cell-depleted T cells, or T cells provided the cDNA or gDNA that made up the material.

Germline lookup yields CDR1 SGHTA and CDR2 FQGNSA. Trimming took 3 bases from V and 6 from J, leaving 13 bases between them. The CDR3 totals 14 residues. As originally analysed: By means of reference gene primer amplification, nucleated cell counts were estimated. Clones were read by immunoSEQ multiplex PCR, and TCRdb kept only the in-frame ones, dropping some. D and trimming come from the DNA, and the V and J calls and clone size come from that table. The sample shows tens of thousands of clones, roughly 87% of them seen only once. The chain joins TRBV7-2 to TRBJ2-3, with D perhaps matching TRBD2 (5 bases). This clonotype was sampled from a human donor in a cohort sampled during active COVID-19. The sample was peripheral blood. The DNA for the CDR3 is TGTGCCAGCAGCTTCAGTGGGAGAGGGGATACGCAGTATTTT. Protein sequence: CASSFSGRGDTQYF.